The present TCR beta chain was sequenced within a study of cytomegalovirus exposure and HLA in healthy donors. On this clone itself: Its antigen is still unknown.

Germline V gene sequence: CDR1 SGHRS, CDR2 YFSETQ. This CDR3 has 15 residues. Trimming left V 5 bases short and J 1 base short, with 10 bases between. General study findings and limits: The investigators catalogued 150 or so TCR beta chains as cytomegalovirus-associated.

With 60 Vbeta and 13 Jbeta primers, the PCR was carried out. Profiled with immunoSEQ multiplex PCR; TCRdb holds only in-frame clones, not every one. Found here are 85,000 to 100,000 clones, just under 85% of them singletons; the top ten hold around 6%. This receptor was obtained from a woman between 18 and 29 years old in good health and CMV-seropositive. V and J are TRBV5-1 and TRBJ2-6; D is perhaps TRBD1 (5 bases). The sequenced sample consisted of PBMCs. CDR3 loop: CASRAQASGANVLTF. In DNA form, the CDR3 reads TGCGCCAGCAGGGCACAGGCTTCTGGGGCCAACGTCCTGACTTTC.